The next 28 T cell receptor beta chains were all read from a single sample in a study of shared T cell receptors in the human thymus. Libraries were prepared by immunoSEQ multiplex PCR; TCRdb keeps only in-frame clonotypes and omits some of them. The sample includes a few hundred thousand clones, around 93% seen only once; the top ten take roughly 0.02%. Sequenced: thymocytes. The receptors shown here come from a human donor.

The CDR3 protein is CASSSKSPPTLGLAGGRRPYEQYF. CDR3 nucleotides: TGTGCCAGCAGTTCTAAATCGCCCCCCACTCTCGGACTAGCGGGAGGGCGACGTCCCTACGAGCAGTACTTC. The chain joins TRBV28 to TRBJ2-7; 15 nucleotides agree with TRBD2. This CDR3 has 24 amino acids. V lost 4 bases, J lost 2 bases, and 27 bases stayed unmatched. CDR1 and CDR2 (germline): MDHEN, SYDVKM.

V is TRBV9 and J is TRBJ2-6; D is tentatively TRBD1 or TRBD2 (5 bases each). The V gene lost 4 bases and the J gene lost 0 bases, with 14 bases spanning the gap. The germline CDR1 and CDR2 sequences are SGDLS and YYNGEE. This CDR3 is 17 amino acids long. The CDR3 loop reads CASSLGRTDSGANVLTF. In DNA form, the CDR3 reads TGTGCCAGCAGCTTGGGACGAACCGACTCTGGGGCCAACGTCCTGACTTTC. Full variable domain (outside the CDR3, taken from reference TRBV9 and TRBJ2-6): DSGVTQTPKHLITATGQRVTLRCSPRSGDLSVYWYQQSLDQGLQFLIQYYNGEERAKGNILERFSAQQFPDLHSELNLSSLELGDSALYFCASSLGRTDSGANVLTFGAGSRLTVL.

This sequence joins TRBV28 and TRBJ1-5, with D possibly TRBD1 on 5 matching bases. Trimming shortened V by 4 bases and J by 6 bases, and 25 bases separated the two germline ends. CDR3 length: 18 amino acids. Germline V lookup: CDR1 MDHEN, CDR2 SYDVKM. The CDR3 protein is CASSYFGEDRPGLQPQHF. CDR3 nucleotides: TGTGCCAGCAGTTACTTCGGAGAAGATCGACCGGGGCTTCAGCCCCAGCATTTT.

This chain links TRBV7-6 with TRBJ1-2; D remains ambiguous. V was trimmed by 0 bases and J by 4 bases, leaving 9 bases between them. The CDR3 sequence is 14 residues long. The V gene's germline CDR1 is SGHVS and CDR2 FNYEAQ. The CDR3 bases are TGTGCCAGCAGCTTAGCGCCGGGTACCTATGGCTACACCTTC. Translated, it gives CASSLAPGTYGYTF.

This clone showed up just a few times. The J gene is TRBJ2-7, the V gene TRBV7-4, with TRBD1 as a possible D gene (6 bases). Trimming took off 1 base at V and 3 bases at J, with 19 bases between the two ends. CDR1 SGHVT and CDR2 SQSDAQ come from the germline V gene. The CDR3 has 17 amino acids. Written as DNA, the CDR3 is TGTGCCAGCAGCTTAGGGTCCGGGACAAGTCCTTACTACGAGCAGTACTTC. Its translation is CASSLGSGTSPYYEQYF.

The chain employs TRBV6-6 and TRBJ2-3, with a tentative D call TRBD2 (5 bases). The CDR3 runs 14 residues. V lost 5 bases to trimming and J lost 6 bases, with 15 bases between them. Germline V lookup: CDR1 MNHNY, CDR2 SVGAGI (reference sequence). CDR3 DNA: TGTGCCAGCAGTCCTGCGGGTGCGGTGGATACGCAGTATTTT. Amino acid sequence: CASSPAGAVDTQYF.

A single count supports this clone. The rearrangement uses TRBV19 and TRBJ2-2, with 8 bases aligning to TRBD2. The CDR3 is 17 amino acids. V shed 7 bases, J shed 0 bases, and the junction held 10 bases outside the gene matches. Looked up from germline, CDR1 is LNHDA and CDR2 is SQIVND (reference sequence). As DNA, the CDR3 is TGTGCCAGTACCGAGGTCGCGGGGGGAACGAACACCGGGGAGCTGTTTTTT. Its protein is CASTEVAGGTNTGELFF.

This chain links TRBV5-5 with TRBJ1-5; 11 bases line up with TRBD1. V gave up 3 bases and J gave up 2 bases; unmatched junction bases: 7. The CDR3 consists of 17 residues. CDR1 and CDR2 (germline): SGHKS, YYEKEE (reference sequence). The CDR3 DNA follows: TGTGCCAGCAGCTGGGGACAGGGGGAGTATGGCAATCAGCCCCAGCATTTT. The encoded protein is CASSWGQGEYGNQPQHF.

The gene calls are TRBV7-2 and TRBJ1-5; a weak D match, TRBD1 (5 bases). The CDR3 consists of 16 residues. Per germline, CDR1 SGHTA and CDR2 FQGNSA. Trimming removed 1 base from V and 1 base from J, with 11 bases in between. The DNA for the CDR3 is TGTGCCAGCAGCTTAGTGGGCAGGGTAAGCAATCAGCCCCAGCATTTT. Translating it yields CASSLVGRVSNQPQHF.

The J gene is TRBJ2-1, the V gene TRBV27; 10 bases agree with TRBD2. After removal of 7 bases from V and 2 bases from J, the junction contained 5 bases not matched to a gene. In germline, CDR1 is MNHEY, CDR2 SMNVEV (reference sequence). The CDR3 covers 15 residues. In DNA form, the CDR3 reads TGTGCCAGCACCCTCAGCGGGAGGGCCTACAATGAGCAGTTCTTC. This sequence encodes CASTLSGRAYNEQFF.

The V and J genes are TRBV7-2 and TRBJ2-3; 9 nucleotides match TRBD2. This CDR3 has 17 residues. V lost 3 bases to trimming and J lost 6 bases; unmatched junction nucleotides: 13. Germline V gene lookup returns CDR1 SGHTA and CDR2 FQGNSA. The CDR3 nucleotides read TGTGCCAGCAGCTTGGCTTCTAGCGGGATCATCGCCGATACGCAGTATTTT. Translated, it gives CASSLASSGIIADTQYF.

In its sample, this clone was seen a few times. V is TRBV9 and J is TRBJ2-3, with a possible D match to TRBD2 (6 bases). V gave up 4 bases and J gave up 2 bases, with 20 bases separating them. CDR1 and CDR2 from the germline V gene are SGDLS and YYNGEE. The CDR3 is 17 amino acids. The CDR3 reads CASSPRGGGRDTDTQYF. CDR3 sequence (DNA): TGTGCCAGCAGCCCGAGAGGTGGTGGGCGGGACACAGATACGCAGTATTTT.

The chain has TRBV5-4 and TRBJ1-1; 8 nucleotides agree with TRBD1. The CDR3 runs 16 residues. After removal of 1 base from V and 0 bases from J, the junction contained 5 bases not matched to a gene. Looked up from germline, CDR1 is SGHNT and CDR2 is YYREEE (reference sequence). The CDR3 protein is CASSLSRTGMNTEAFF. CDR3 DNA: TGTGCCAGCAGCTTGTCCAGGACAGGGATGAACACTGAAGCTTTCTTT.

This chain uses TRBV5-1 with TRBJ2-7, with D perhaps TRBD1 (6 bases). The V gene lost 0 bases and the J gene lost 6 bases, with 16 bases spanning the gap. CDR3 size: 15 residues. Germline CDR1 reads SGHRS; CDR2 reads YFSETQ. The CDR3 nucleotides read TGCGCCAGCAGCTTGGATAGTCCAGGGGTCGGCGAGCAGTACTTC. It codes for CASSLDSPGVGEQYF.

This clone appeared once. CDR3 sequence reads: CASTCKSSGANVLTF. As DNA, the CDR3 is TGTGCCAGCACCTGCAAGTCCTCTGGGGCCAACGTCCTGACTTTC. The chain links TRBV6-5 to TRBJ2-6, with D unclear. Germline-derived CDR1 and CDR2 are MNHEY and SVGAGI. The CDR3 has 15 residues. The V end lost 7 bases, the J end lost 0 bases, and 10 bases lay between the germline ends.

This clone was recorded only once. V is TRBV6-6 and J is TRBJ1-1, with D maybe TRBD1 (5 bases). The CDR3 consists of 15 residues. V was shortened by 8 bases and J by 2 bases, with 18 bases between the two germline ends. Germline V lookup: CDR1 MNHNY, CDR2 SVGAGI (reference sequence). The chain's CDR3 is CASLRREGINTEAFF. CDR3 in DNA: TGTGCCAGCCTTCGCAGGGAGGGTATAAACACTGAAGCTTTCTTT.

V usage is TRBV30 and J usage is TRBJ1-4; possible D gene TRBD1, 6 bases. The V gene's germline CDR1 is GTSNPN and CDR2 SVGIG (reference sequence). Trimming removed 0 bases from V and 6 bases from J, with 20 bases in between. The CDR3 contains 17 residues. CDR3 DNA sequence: TGTGCCTGGAGTGTACGGTTCTTGGACCCAGGGGATGAAAAACTGTTTTTT. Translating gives CAWSVRFLDPGDEKLFF.

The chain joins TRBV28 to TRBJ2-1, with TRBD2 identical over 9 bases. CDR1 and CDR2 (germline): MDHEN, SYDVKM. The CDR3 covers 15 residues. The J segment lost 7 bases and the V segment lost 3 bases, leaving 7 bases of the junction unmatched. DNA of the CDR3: TGTGCCAGCAGTTTTTGGTTAGCGGGAGCAAATGAGCAGTTCTTC. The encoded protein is CASSFWLAGANEQFF.

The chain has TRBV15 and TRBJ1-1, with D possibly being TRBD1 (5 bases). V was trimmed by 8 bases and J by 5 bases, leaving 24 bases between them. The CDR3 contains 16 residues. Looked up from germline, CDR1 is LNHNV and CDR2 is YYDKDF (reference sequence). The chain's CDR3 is CATHDGGGSRWTEAFF. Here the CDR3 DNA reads TGTGCCACCCACGATGGGGGAGGTTCCCGCTGGACTGAAGCTTTCTTT.

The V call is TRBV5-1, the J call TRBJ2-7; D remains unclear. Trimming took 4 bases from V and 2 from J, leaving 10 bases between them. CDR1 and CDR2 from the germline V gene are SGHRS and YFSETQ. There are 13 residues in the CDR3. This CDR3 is CASSGLGTYEQYF. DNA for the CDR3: TGCGCCAGCAGCGGGCTGGGTACCTACGAGCAGTACTTC.

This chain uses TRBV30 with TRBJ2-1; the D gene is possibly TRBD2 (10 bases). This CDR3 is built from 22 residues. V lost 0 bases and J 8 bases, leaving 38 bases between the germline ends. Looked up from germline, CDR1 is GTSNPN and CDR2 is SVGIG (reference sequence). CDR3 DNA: TGTGCCTGGAGTGTACTAATCCGGGACAGGGAACTAGCGGGGAGGGTTGAGGATGAGCAGTTCTTC. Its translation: CAWSVLIRDRELAGRVEDEQFF.

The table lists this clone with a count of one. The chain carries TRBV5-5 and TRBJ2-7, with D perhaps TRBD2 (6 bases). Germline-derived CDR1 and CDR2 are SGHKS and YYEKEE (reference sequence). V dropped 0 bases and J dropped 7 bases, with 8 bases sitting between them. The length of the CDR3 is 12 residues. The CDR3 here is CASSLGGVEQYF. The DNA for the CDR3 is TGTGCCAGCAGCTTGGGCGGGGTGGAGCAGTACTTC.

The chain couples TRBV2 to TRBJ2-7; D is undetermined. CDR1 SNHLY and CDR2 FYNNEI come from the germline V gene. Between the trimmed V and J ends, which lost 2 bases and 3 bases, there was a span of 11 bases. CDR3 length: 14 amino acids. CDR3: CASSERVMSYEQYF. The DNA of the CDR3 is TGTGCCAGCAGTGAAAGGGTTATGAGCTACGAGCAGTACTTC.

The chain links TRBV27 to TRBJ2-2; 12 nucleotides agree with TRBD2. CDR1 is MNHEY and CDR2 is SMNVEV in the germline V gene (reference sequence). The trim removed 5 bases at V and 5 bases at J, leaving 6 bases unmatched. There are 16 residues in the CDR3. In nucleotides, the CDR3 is TGTGCCAGCAGTATACGGACTAGCGGGATTACCGGGGAGCTGTTTTTT. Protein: CASSIRTSGITGELFF.

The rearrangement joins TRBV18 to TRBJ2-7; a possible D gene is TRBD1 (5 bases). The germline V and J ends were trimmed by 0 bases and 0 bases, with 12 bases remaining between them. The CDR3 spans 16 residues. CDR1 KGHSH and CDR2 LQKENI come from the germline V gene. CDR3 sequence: CASSPPTTDSSYEQYF. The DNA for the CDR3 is TGTGCCAGCTCACCACCAACGACAGATAGCTCCTACGAGCAGTACTTC.

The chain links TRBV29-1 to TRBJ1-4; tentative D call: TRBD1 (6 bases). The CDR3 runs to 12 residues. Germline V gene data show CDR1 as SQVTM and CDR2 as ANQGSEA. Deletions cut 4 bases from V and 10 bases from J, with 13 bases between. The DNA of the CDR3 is TGCAGCGTTGCCGCCCAAGGGGGAAAACTGTTTTTT. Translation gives CSVAAQGGKLFF.

The CDR3 sequence is CASSLTWTGKSTDTQYF. Written as DNA, the CDR3 is TGTGCCAGCAGTTTGACATGGACAGGGAAGAGCACAGATACGCAGTATTTT. The gene calls are TRBV6-4 and TRBJ2-3; 8 nucleotides match TRBD1. The CDR3 covers 17 residues. The germline V gene encodes CDR1 MRHNA and CDR2 SNTAGT. Losses at the gene ends were 5 bases for V and 0 bases for J; bases not matched to a gene: 10.

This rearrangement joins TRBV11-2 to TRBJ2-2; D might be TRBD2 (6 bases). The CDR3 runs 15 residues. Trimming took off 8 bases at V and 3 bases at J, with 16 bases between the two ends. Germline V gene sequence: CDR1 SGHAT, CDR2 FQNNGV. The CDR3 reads CASVPRDSDTGELFF. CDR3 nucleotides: TGTGCCAGCGTACCTCGGGACTCCGACACCGGGGAGCTGTTTTTT.